The 20 T cell receptor beta chains reported below all come from one sample, sequenced in a study of blood T cells in healthy people across ages. Through a sample-barcoded 5' primer and a J-beta primer mix, a second PCR was run for about 6 to 11 cycles. TCRdb recomputed calls from the 5' RACE reads with MiXCR, one row per CDR3 protein. Of hundreds of thousands of distinct CDR3 sequences listed, under 40% are singletons. The specimen was blood. These receptors all come from a man aged 18 to 30 in good health.

The chain recombines TRBV9 with TRBJ2-3; D remains unclear. The CDR3 runs 14 residues. CDR1 is SGDLS, CDR2 YYNGEE, per germline. With 3 bases removed from V and 1 base from J, the gap between germline ends came to 9 bases. As DNA, the CDR3 is TGTGCCAGCAGCGCTTATACGGGCACAGATACGCAGTATTTT. Translated: CASSAYTGTDTQYF.

This clonotype has only a few counts. The chain recombines TRBV12-3 or TRBV12-4 with TRBJ2-6; the D is unclear. The CDR3 runs to 13 residues. Between the trimmed V and J ends, which lost 8 bases and 2 bases, there was a span of 7 bases. The chain's CDR3 is CASRVPGANVLTF. Written as DNA, the CDR3 is TGTGCCAGCCGGGTGCCTGGGGCCAACGTCCTGACTTTC.

Worth noting for this clonotype: A read error may produce the germline difference seen at one junction end. The chain links TRBV10-3 to TRBJ1-6; TRBD1 might be the D (5 bases). Germline CDR1 is ENHRY and CDR2 is SYGVKD. The CDR3 runs 13 residues. CDR3 DNA: TGTGCCATCAGTCAGGGAATTGATTCACCCCCCCACTTT. It is translated as CAISQGIDSPPHF.

J is TRBJ2-7 and V is TRBV20-1; TRBD2 matches at 12 bases. CDR3 length: 16 residues. V lost 1 base and J lost 6; bases outside the gene matches: 10. CDR1 and CDR2 from the germline V gene are DFQATT and SNEGSKA (reference sequence). CDR3 bases: TGCAGTGCTAGAGGGGCTAGCGGGAGGGCCTCACCCGAGCAGTACTTC. This translates into CSARGASGRASPEQYF.

This clonotype was observed at least ten times. This chain uses TRBV29-1 with TRBJ2-5; the D call may be TRBD1 or TRBD2 (5 bases each). Trimming took 0 bases from V and 3 from J, leaving 17 bases between them. The germline CDR1 and CDR2 sequences are SQVTM and ANQGSEA. This CDR3 spans 16 amino acids. The CDR3 loop is CSVEDPSRGSKETQYF. CDR3 nucleotide sequence: TGCAGCGTTGAAGATCCCTCCCGGGGCAGTAAAGAGACCCAGTACTTC.

In DNA form, the CDR3 reads TGCAGTGCTGGACCGTCCCACCAGGACAATGAGCAGTTCTTC. Encoded protein: CSAGPSHQDNEQFF. J is TRBJ2-1 and V is TRBV20-1; D ambiguous. Germline CDR1 and CDR2: DFQATT and SNEGSKA (reference sequence). V lost 5 bases to trimming and J lost 5 bases, with 16 bases between them. This CDR3 is built from 14 residues.

This clonotype was counted between two and nine times. The rearrangement joins TRBV7-9 to TRBJ2-3; 11 bases match TRBD2. The CDR3 runs to 17 residues. V was pared by 0 bases and J by 2 bases, with 4 bases of the junction left unmatched. Germline V gives CDR1 SEHNR, CDR2 FQNEAQ (reference sequence). The CDR3 loop is CASSLAELAGVTDTQYF. The DNA for the CDR3 is TGTGCCAGCAGCTTAGCGGAACTAGCGGGGGTCACAGATACGCAGTATTTT.

This clonotype was seen only a few times. The chain links TRBV19 to TRBJ1-5; D possibly corresponds to TRBD1 (5 bases). Trimming shortened V by 2 bases and J by 0 bases, and 8 bases separated the two germline ends. The CDR3 extends over 15 amino acids. Germline CDR1 and CDR2: LNHDA and SQIVND (reference sequence). The CDR3 here is CASSISGGSNQPQHF. Written as DNA, the CDR3 is TGTGCCAGTAGTATATCCGGGGGTAGCAATCAGCCCCAGCATTTT.

This clonotype was seen at least ten times. V is TRBV20-1 and J is TRBJ2-3; D call uncertain. V lost 1 base, J lost 2 bases, and 7 bases lay in between. Germline CDR1 DFQATT, CDR2 SNEGSKA (reference sequence). The CDR3 length is 13 residues. CDR3 protein: CSARGSVTDTQYF. The CDR3 bases are TGCAGTGCTAGAGGCTCAGTCACAGATACGCAGTATTTT.

The V gene is TRBV2, the J gene TRBJ2-7; 8 bases are a match to TRBD1. The germline V gene has CDR1 SNHLY and CDR2 FYNNEI. V gave up 7 bases and J gave up 1 base; unmatched junction bases: 9. The CDR3 runs 15 residues. CDR3 bases: TGTGCCAGCACCAACTTGCAGGGGGCGTCCTACGAGCAGTACTTC. Translation: CASTNLQGASYEQYF.

This clonotype was seen ten or more times. The CDR3 here is CASSVRAKNIQYF. Here the CDR3 DNA reads TGTGCCAGCAGTGTGAGAGCCAAAAACATTCAGTACTTC. The V and J genes are TRBV12-3 or TRBV12-4 and TRBJ2-4; D remains ambiguous. With 5 bases removed from V and 0 bases from J, the gap between germline ends came to 5 bases. The CDR3 totals 13 residues.

This clonotype was picked up a small number of times. CDR3 nucleotides: TGCAGTGCCCTAAAGACAGCCTACACTGAAGCTTTCTTT. This sequence encodes CSALKTAYTEAFF. The chain is built from TRBV20-1 and TRBJ1-1, with D perhaps matching TRBD1 (5 bases). Trimming removed 6 bases from V and 3 bases from J, with 14 bases in between. The germline V gene has CDR1 DFQATT and CDR2 SNEGSKA (reference sequence). This CDR3 has 13 residues.

This chain joins TRBV28 and TRBJ2-3; 7 positions agree with TRBD2. V was clipped by 7 bases and J by 3 bases; unmatched bases: 7. In germline, CDR1 is MDHEN, CDR2 SYDVKM. The CDR3 has 14 residues. The CDR3 DNA follows: TGTGCCAGCACCCCGGGGAGGGGAACAGATACGCAGTATTTT. Translating it yields CASTPGRGTDTQYF.

Notes on this clonotype: One base away lies a much larger clone, so this may be a sequencing read error. The chain uses TRBV20-1 and TRBJ2-1; D ambiguous. The DNA end is a closer match to TRBJ2-7, so the J assignment may be wrong. Germline V gene sequence: CDR1 DFQATT, CDR2 SNEGSKA (reference sequence). The CDR3 spans 15 residues. The CDR3 here is CSALPLSRENNEQYF. Here the CDR3 DNA reads TGCAGTGCTCTCCCGTTGAGTAGGGAAAACAATGAGCAGTACTTC.

As concerns this clonotype: Given a much more abundant clone one base away, this may be a read error. This chain uses TRBV14 with TRBJ1-2; D remains unclear. CDR1 SGHDN and CDR2 FVKESK come from the germline V gene. This CDR3 is built from 13 residues. CDR3: CASSQDGIYGFTF. CDR3 DNA sequence: TGTGCCAGCAGCCAAGATGGTATCTATGGCTTCACCTTC.

The chain is built from TRBV6-5 and TRBJ2-7, with TRBD2 as a possible D gene (7 bases). Germline V gene sequence: CDR1 MNHEY, CDR2 SVGAGI. The CDR3 is 14 residues long. Trimming took off 5 bases at V and 4 bases at J, with 15 bases between the two ends. The CDR3 nucleotides are TGTGCCAGCAGTCGGGGGGCCGGAGTGTACGAGCAGTACTTC. Amino acid sequence: CASSRGAGVYEQYF.

This CDR3 is CASSIQGAGSYNEQYF. CDR3 in DNA: TGTGCCAGCAGCATACAGGGTGCAGGGTCCTACAATGAGCAGTACTTC. The V gene is TRBV7-9, the J gene TRBJ2-5, with a weak D call TRBD1 (6 bases). The germline gives CDR1 SEHNR, CDR2 FQNEAQ (reference sequence). V was trimmed by 5 bases and J by 11 bases, leaving 27 bases between them. This CDR3 contains 16 residues.

The chain uses TRBV20-1 and TRBJ1-4; possibly TRBD1 for D (5 bases). Per the germline V gene, CDR1 is DFQATT and CDR2 is SNEGSKA (reference sequence). The CDR3 consists of 13 residues. The V and J ends lost 5 bases and 4 bases respectively, with 11 bases between them. The CDR3 region has the DNA TGCAGTGCTGACCGGGGCAGTAATGAAAAACTGTTTTTT. Translating gives CSADRGSNEKLFF.

This clonotype occurred a few times. The CDR3 DNA is TGCGCCAGCAGCCAGGGAACAGGGGTTAGTGGAGAAAAACTGTTTTTT. Amino acid sequence: CASSQGTGVSGEKLFF. The chain has TRBV4-3 and TRBJ1-4; TRBD1 agrees at 7 bases. Germline V gives CDR1 LGHNA, CDR2 YSLEER. Losses at the gene ends were 3 bases for V and 8 bases for J; bases not matched to a gene: 12. This CDR3 region has 16 residues.

The chain recombines TRBV7-2 with TRBJ2-1, with D perhaps TRBD1 (8 bases). The CDR3 loop spans 17 amino acids. In germline, CDR1 is SGHTA, CDR2 FQGNSA. The V end was cut by 4 bases, the J end by 7 bases, with 23 bases between. The CDR3 DNA is TGTGCCAGCAGCTCGAGTAGTCTTGGACAGGGAGGGAATGAGCAGTTCTTC. Encoded protein: CASSSSSLGQGGNEQFF.